The TCR beta chain under discussion was sequenced for a study of T cells in Graves' hyperthyroidism and ophthalmopathy. CDR1 is MGHDK and CDR2 is SYGVNS in the germline V gene. V trimming: 6 bases; J trimming: 5 bases; junction bases outside the gene matches: 12. The CDR3 is 15 amino acids. Researchers amplified the TCR beta CDR3 regions from RNA transcripts. The TCR CDR3 was amplified in a first-round RT-PCR using the HTBI primer set. Each CDR3 protein gets one entry after TCRdb re-called the multiplex PCR reads with MiXCR. The sample lists some 800,000 distinct CDR3 sequences; roughly 40% were seen once. As for this clonotype: Since no conserved phenylalanine or tryptophan closes the CDR3, a read error is the likely cause.

Sequencing was done on a sample of blood. This receptor was identified in a man between 18 and 29 years old with Graves' hyperthyroidism. This chain connects TRBV25-1 to TRBJ2-5, with 7 bases fitting TRBD2. CDR3 sequence: CASSGAAGLMETQYL. DNA for the CDR3: TGTGCCAGCAGCGGAGCAGCGGGGCTAATGGAGACCCAGTACCTC.